Below are 23 T cell receptor beta chains sequenced from a single sample in a study of beta chain features in type 1 diabetes. Since all of the isolated RNA was reverse transcribed, expressed TCRB transcripts were what got sequenced. TCRdb's copy holds only in-frame clones and misses some; the assay was immunoSEQ multiplex PCR. The sample holds 200,000 to 250,000 clones, roughly 9.6% seen once. Sequenced: naive CD4+ T cells from blood. These TCRs come from a woman between 18 and 29 years old in good health.

This clone has only a few counts. This chain uses TRBV6-5 with TRBJ2-2; TRBD1 matches 9 bases. V was pared by 2 bases and J by 4 bases, with 2 bases of the junction left unmatched. Per germline, CDR1 MNHEY and CDR2 SVGAGI. This CDR3 comprises 15 residues. CDR3 sequence: CASSYQDRGTGELFF. The CDR3 nucleotides read TGTGCCAGCAGTTACCAGGACAGGGGCACCGGGGAGCTGTTTTTT.

This clone came up a few times. The V gene is TRBV5-6, the J gene TRBJ2-1, with D perhaps matching TRBD2 (6 bases). This CDR3 contains 17 residues. Trimming removed 1 base at V and 2 bases at J, with 16 bases between. CDR1 is SGHDT, CDR2 YYEEEE, per germline. CDR3 nucleotides: TGTGCCAGCAGCTTGATGAAGTTTGCGGGAACCTACAATGAGCAGTTCTTC. Protein: CASSLMKFAGTYNEQFF.

V gene TRBV30 combines with J gene TRBJ1-5; D ambiguous. This CDR3 is built from 12 residues. Germline CDR1 is GTSNPN and CDR2 is SVGIG (reference sequence). Trimming cost V 5 bases and J 4 bases, with 9 bases left between them. In DNA form, the CDR3 reads TGTGCCTGGTCCCAGATGAATCAGCCCCAGCATTTT. The encoded protein is CAWSQMNQPQHF.

This clone has only a few counts. This chain uses TRBV15 with TRBJ2-5, with TRBD2 matching 9 bases. This CDR3 is built from 13 residues. The germline V gene has CDR1 LNHNV and CDR2 YYDKDF (reference sequence). Trimming removed 6 bases from V and 4 bases from J; junction bases left unmatched: 3. For the CDR3, the DNA is TGTGCCACCAGGGGACTAGCTGCAGAGACCCAGTACTTC. Encoded protein: CATRGLAAETQYF.

The rearrangement uses TRBV19 and TRBJ2-7; TRBD1 aligns across 9 bases. With V trimmed by 4 bases and J by 0 bases, 10 bases remained unmatched. The CDR3 consists of 17 residues. Germline-derived CDR1 and CDR2 are LNHDA and SQIVND (reference sequence). In DNA form, the CDR3 reads TGTGCCAGTAGTAGATCTACCGGGACAGGGATCTCCTACGAGCAGTACTTC. This translates into CASSRSTGTGISYEQYF. Drawing the rest from reference TRBV19 and TRBJ2-7, the complete variable domain is DGGITQSPKYLFRKEGQNVTLSCEQNLNHDAMYWYRQDPGQGLRLIYYSQIVNDFQKGDIAEGYSVSREKKESFPLTVTSAQKNPTAFYLCASSRSTGTGISYEQYFGPGTRLTVT.

The chain recombines TRBV12-5 with TRBJ2-1; 7 bases align to TRBD1. The CDR3 runs 12 residues. V lost 7 bases to trimming and J lost 10 bases; unmatched junction nucleotides: 7. Germline values: CDR1 LGHNT, CDR2 FRNRAP. The CDR3 region is CASAATGDEQFF. The CDR3 bases are TGTGCTAGTGCCGCCACAGGGGACGAGCAGTTCTTC. The whole variable domain, remainder taken from reference TRBV12-5 and TRBJ2-1, is DARVTQTPRHKVTEMGQEVTMRCQPILGHNTVFWYRQTMMQGLELLAYFRNRAPLDDSGMPKDRFSAEMPDATLATLKIQPSEPRDSAVYFCASAATGDEQFFGPGTRLTVL.

This chain joins TRBV5-1 and TRBJ2-1; D might be TRBD2 (6 bases). Germline CDR1 reads SGHRS; CDR2 reads YFSETQ. The germline V and J ends were trimmed by 2 bases and 5 bases, with 14 bases remaining between them. The CDR3 loop spans 15 amino acids. CDR3 sequence (DNA): TGCGCCAGCAGCTTACGGGGCGGGACCGACAATGAGCAGTTCTTC. Amino acid sequence: CASSLRGGTDNEQFF.

This clone was found many times. This chain links TRBV7-9 with TRBJ2-7; 7 bases fit TRBD1. The V and J ends lost 5 bases and 0 bases, in that order; junction bases with no gene match: 4. CDR1 is SEHNR, CDR2 FQNEAQ, per germline (reference sequence). This CDR3 comprises 14 residues. CDR3 DNA sequence: TGTGCCAGCAGCAAGGGGGCTAACTCCTACGAGCAGTACTTC. Translation: CASSKGANSYEQYF.

This clone was counted a few times. The chain links TRBV19 to TRBJ2-7; no definite D call. This CDR3 is built from 16 residues. Germline V gene lookup returns CDR1 LNHDA and CDR2 SQIVND (reference sequence). Deletions cut 1 base from V and 6 bases from J, with 19 bases between. CDR3 coding DNA: TGTGCCAGTAGTATAGTCGGAAGCCCCGGCGGTCTCGAGCAGTACTTC. Translating it yields CASSIVGSPGGLEQYF.

The rearrangement links TRBV7-2 to TRBJ2-5, with D perhaps TRBD1 (6 bases). Germline lookup yields CDR1 SGHTA and CDR2 FQGNSA. The CDR3 has 14 amino acids. Trimming removed 4 bases from V and 5 bases from J, with 14 bases in between. The CDR3 here is CASSSTGRTETQYF. The DNA of the CDR3 is TGTGCCAGCAGCTCGACAGGTCGTACGGAGACCCAGTACTTC.

This clone was detected a few times. The rearrangement uses TRBV7-9 and TRBJ1-3; D gene uncertain. Germline V lookup: CDR1 SEHNR, CDR2 FQNEAQ (reference sequence). The V end lost 5 bases, the J end lost 3 bases, and 11 bases lay between the germline ends. The CDR3 is 14 amino acids. CDR3 in DNA: TGTGCCAGCAGCCCCCAGAGGTTTGGAAACACCATATATTTT. Translated: CASSPQRFGNTIYF.

The V call is TRBV5-1, the J call TRBJ1-1; TRBD1 aligns across 8 bases. The germline gives CDR1 SGHRS, CDR2 YFSETQ. This CDR3 spans 13 amino acids. V was pared by 0 bases and J by 8 bases, with 3 bases of the junction left unmatched. The CDR3 here is CASSLVGDREAFF. For the CDR3, the DNA is TGCGCCAGCAGCTTGGTGGGGGACAGGGAAGCTTTCTTT.

This chain joins TRBV30 and TRBJ1-1; D is perhaps TRBD1 (6 bases). Germline V gene data show CDR1 as GTSNPN and CDR2 as SVGIG (reference sequence). V was cut by 0 bases and J by 7 bases, with 15 bases left in between. CDR3 length: 14 amino acids. The CDR3 loop is CAWSVRRGASEAFF. The CDR3 nucleotides read TGTGCCTGGAGTGTACGCCGGGGGGCGAGTGAAGCTTTCTTT.

The rearrangement uses TRBV10-3 and TRBJ2-1, with D possibly being TRBD1 (6 bases). Germline loops: CDR1 ENHRY, CDR2 SYGVKD. V shed 3 bases and J shed 2 bases, with 14 bases lying between them. The CDR3 extends over 16 amino acids. In DNA, the CDR3 is TGTGCCATCAGTGACTCAAGGACAGTTACCTACAATGAGCAGTTCTTC. It translates to CAISDSRTVTYNEQFF.

The chain recombines TRBV7-9 with TRBJ1-5; no clear D. Trimming took 7 bases from V and 5 from J, leaving 12 bases between them. Looked up from germline, CDR1 is SEHNR and CDR2 is FQNEAQ (reference sequence). The CDR3 spans 13 residues. This CDR3 is CASNEAPYQPQHF. DNA of the CDR3: TGTGCCAGCAATGAGGCCCCTTATCAGCCCCAGCATTTT. Full variable domain (rest looked up from reference TRBV7-9 and TRBJ1-5): DTGVSQNPRHKITKRGQNVTFRCDPISEHNRLYWYRQTLGQGPEFLTYFQNEAQLEKSRLLSDRFSAERPKGSFSTLEIQRTEQGDSAMYLCASNEAPYQPQHFGDGTRLSIL.

This clone has just a few counts. This chain uses TRBV27 with TRBJ2-7; D might be TRBD1 (6 bases). This CDR3 is built from 16 residues. Trimming took 3 bases from V and 3 from J, leaving 18 bases between them. Germline CDR1 reads MNHEY; CDR2 reads SMNVEV (reference sequence). CDR3 residues: CASSFHGTNNIYEQYF. DNA for the CDR3: TGTGCCAGCAGTTTCCACGGGACAAATAATATCTACGAGCAGTACTTC.

The table lists this clone with a few counts. The chain uses TRBV10-1 and TRBJ2-2, with 8 bases matching TRBD1. Germline trimming cut 6 bases from V and 6 bases from J; bases unmatched to any gene: 6. In germline, CDR1 is WNHNN, CDR2 SYGVQD (reference sequence). CDR3 size: 14 residues. CDR3 in DNA: TGCGCCAGCAGCGTTACAGGGGGGTCCGGGGAGCTGTTTTTT. It translates to CASSVTGGSGELFF.

The rearrangement uses TRBV6-5 and TRBJ2-7, with D possibly being TRBD2 (5 bases). V lost 4 bases and J 0 bases, leaving 16 bases between the germline ends. From germline, CDR1 is MNHEY and CDR2 SVGAGI. The CDR3 extends over 16 amino acids. CDR3 nucleotide sequence: TGTGCCAGCAGTTCCCCTTCCCGAGGGCGCTCCTACGAGCAGTACTTC. Translating it yields CASSSPSRGRSYEQYF.

The table lists this clone with a few counts. The chain links TRBV5-1 to TRBJ1-5; perhaps TRBD1 as D (5 bases). Per germline, CDR1 SGHRS and CDR2 YFSETQ. There are 14 residues in the CDR3. The V gene lost 0 bases and the J gene lost 7 bases, with 11 bases spanning the gap. The CDR3 DNA follows: TGCGCCAGCAGCTTGGAAGGGGCTGGACAGCCCCAGCATTTT. Its translation: CASSLEGAGQPQHF.

V and J are TRBV6-6 and TRBJ2-7; unclear D gene. The germline V and J ends were trimmed by 8 bases and 1 base, with 6 bases remaining between them. The CDR3 has 11 amino acids. Germline values: CDR1 MNHNY, CDR2 SVGAGI (reference sequence). CDR3 sequence (DNA): TGTGCCAGCGGCCTTTCCTACGAGCAGTACTTC. Protein sequence: CASGLSYEQYF.

In this sample, this clone turned up a few times. The chain joins TRBV5-5 to TRBJ2-3; 10 bases agree with TRBD2. The CDR3 has 16 residues. J was trimmed by 0 bases and V by 4 bases; bases with no gene match: 5. CDR1 and CDR2 (germline): SGHKS, YYEKEE (reference sequence). This CDR3 reads CASSLATSGSTDTQYF. The CDR3 DNA is TGTGCCAGCAGCCTGGCGACTAGCGGGAGCACAGATACGCAGTATTTT.

This clone was picked up a small number of times. The chain joins TRBV2 to TRBJ2-5; D is unresolved. V was clipped by 5 bases and J by 0 bases, with 4 bases between them. The CDR3 length is 12 residues. Germline CDR1 is SNHLY and CDR2 is FYNNEI. Here the CDR3 reads CASSPYQETQYF. As DNA, the CDR3 is TGTGCCAGCAGTCCGTACCAAGAGACCCAGTACTTC.

The chain employs TRBV12-5 and TRBJ1-4; TRBD1 matches at 8 bases. The CDR3 is 22 amino acids. Germline V gene lookup returns CDR1 LGHNT and CDR2 FRNRAP. After removal of 5 bases from V and 3 bases from J, the junction contained 26 bases not matched to a gene. DNA of the CDR3: TGTGCTAGTGGTCCCGGAAGGACAGGGCTACTACCCCTCGGATTAGCTAATGAAAAACTGTTTTTT. Its protein is CASGPGRTGLLPLGLANEKLFF.